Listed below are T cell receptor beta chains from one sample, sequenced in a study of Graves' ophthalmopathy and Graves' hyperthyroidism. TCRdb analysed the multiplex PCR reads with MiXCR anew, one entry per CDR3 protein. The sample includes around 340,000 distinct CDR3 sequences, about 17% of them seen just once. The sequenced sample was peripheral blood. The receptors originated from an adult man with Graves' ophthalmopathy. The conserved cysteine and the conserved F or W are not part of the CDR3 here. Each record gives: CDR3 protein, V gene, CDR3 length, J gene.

ATSDRQESSGANVLT TRBV24-1 15 TRBJ2-6
ASSIDSRGVYEQY TRBV6-5 13 TRBJ2-7
ASSLDRVHNSPLH TRBV7-9 13 TRBJ1-6
ASSYSRGTGAQTQY TRBV6-2/TRBV6-3 14 TRBJ2-5
ASRLTSGREYSYEQY TRBV6-4 15 TRBJ2-7
ASSPGGGRTGELF TRBV9 13 TRBJ2-2
ASSQTGHGYT TRBV2 10 TRBJ1-2
ASSVEGSPRRGYEQY TRBV9 15 TRBJ2-7
ASRGTSGRIGELF TRBV6-2/TRBV6-3 13 TRBJ2-2
ASHTPGQGYEQY TRBV6-2/TRBV6-3 12 TRBJ2-7
ASSPTGGIQEYEQY TRBV11-1 14 TRBJ2-7
ASSPGQVEVLGTQY TRBV27 14 TRBJ2-5
ASSDRLGLADTYQETQY TRBV2 17 TRBJ2-5
AWSSYRDRGLETQY TRBV30 14 TRBJ2-5